This T cell receptor beta chain was captured by sequencing in a study of naive and memory T cell subsets. The germline CDR1 and CDR2 sequences are DFQATT and SNEGSKA (reference sequence). The CDR3 extends over 14 amino acids. The trim removed 4 bases at V and 7 bases at J, leaving 5 bases unmatched. This clonotype was found many times. TCR cDNA received a 3' ligated oligonucleotide that carried a UMI. Amplification of ligated cDNA took four PCR rounds with SP2 and nested alpha and beta constant primers. For blood and skin samples, reverse transcription used TCR alpha and beta constant primers. TCRdb used MiXCR to reprocess the 5' RACE reads, holding one entry per CDR3 protein. In the table there are about 62,000 distinct CDR3 sequences, less than 10% of which are singletons.

The chain links TRBV20-1 to TRBJ2-7; 15 nucleotides line up with TRBD2. The sequence came from a female donor in good health. As DNA, the CDR3 is TGCAGTGCTAACCCCGGGACTAGCGGGAGGGAGCAGTACTTC. It is translated as CSANPGTSGREQYF.